This TCR beta chain was recorded in a study of a mutant IDH1 vaccine in newly diagnosed glioma. For the study at large: Vaccinations were initiated 4-6 weeks following radiotherapy alone, or were given together with temozolomide cycles.

Measured with immunoSEQ multiplex PCR; TCRdb has only the in-frame clones, and not every one. The data hold 25,000 to 30,000 clones, with under 80% observed a single time. A word on this clone: Its target is unknown.

Trimming removed 3 bases from V and 2 bases from J; junction bases left unmatched: 1. The CDR3 is 13 residues long. Per the germline V gene, CDR1 is SGHRS and CDR2 is YFSETQ. Described time point: week 35, safety follow-up. The vaccine gave 300 ug of a 20-mer mutant IDH1 peptide subcutaneously per dose. Eight vaccinations were given in weeks 1, 3, 5, 7, 11, 15, 19 and 23. This clonotype originated in a man aged 50 to 60 with glioma. Sequenced material: PBMCs, taken from a glioma patient whose treatment included an IDH1 peptide vaccine. This sequence joins TRBV5-1 and TRBJ2-5, with 7 bases matching TRBD2. The CDR3 DNA reads as TGCGCCAGCAGCTCGGGAGGACAAGAGACCCAGTACTTC. Translated: CASSSGGQETQYF.